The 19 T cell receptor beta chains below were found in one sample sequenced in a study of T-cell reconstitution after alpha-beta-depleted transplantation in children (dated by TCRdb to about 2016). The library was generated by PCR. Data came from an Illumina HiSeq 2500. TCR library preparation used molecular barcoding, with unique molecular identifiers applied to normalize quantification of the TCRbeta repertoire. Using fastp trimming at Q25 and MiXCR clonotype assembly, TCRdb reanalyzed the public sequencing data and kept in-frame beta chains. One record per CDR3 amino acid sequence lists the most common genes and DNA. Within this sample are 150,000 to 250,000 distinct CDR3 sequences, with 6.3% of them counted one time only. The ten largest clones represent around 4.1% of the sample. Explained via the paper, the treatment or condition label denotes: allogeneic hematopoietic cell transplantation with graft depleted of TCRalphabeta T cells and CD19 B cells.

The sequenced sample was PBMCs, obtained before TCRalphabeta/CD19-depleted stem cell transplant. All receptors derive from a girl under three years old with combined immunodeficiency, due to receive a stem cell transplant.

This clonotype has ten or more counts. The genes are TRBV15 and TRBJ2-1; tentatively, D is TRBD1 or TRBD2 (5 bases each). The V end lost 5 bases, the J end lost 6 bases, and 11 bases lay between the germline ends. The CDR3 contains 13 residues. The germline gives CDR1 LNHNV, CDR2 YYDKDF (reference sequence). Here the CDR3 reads CATSGGRSNEQFF. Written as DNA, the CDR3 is TGTGCCACCAGCGGGGGTAGGAGCAATGAGCAGTTCTTC.

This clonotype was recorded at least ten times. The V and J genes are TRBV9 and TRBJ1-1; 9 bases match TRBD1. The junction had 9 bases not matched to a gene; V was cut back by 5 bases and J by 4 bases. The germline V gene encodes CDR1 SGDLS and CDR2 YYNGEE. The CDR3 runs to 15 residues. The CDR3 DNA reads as TGTGCCAGCAGTACACAGGGGGCGGGTGGCACTGAAGCTTTCTTT. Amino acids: CASSTQGAGGTEAFF.

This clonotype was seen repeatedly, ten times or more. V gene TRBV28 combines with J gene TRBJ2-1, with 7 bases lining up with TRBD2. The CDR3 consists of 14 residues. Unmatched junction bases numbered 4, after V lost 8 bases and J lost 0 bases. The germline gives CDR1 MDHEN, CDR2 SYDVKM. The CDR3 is CASRSGISYNEQFF. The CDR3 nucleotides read TGTGCCAGCCGAAGCGGGATCTCCTACAATGAGCAGTTCTTC.

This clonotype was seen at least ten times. CDR3 region: CSVEVTSGRNEQYF. The CDR3 DNA reads as TGCAGCGTTGAAGTGACTAGCGGGAGGAACGAGCAGTACTTC. The chain links TRBV29-1 to TRBJ2-7; 13 nucleotides align to TRBD2. The CDR3 runs to 14 residues. The V and J ends lost 1 base and 5 bases, in that order; junction bases with no gene match: 2. Germline V gives CDR1 SQVTM, CDR2 ANQGSEA.

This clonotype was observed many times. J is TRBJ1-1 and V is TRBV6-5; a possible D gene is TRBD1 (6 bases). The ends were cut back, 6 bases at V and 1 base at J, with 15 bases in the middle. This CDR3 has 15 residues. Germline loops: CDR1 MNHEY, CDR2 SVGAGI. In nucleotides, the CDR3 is TGTGCCAGCAGGGGCGGCCGGGGGCAGAACACTGAAGCTTTCTTT. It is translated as CASRGGRGQNTEAFF.

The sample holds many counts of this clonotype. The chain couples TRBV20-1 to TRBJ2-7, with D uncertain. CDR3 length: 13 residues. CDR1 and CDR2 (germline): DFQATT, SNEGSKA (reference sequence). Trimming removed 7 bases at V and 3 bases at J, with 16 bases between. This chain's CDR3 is CSGSPPNYYEQYF. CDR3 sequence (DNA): TGCAGTGGGTCCCCACCGAATTACTACGAGCAGTACTTC.

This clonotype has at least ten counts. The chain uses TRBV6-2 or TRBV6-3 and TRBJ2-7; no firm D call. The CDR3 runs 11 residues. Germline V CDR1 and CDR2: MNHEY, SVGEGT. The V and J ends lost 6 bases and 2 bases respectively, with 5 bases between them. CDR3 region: CASSYTYEQYF. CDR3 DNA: TGTGCCAGCAGCTACACCTACGAGCAGTACTTC.

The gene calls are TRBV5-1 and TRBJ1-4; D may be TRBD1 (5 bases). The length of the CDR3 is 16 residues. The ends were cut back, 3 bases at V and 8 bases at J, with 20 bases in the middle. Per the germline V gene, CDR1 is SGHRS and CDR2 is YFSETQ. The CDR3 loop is CASSSGPRIVREKLFF. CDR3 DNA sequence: TGCGCCAGCAGCTCGGGACCCCGAATTGTAAGGGAAAAACTGTTTTTT.

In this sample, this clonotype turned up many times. The CDR3 reads CASLAPSGGDEQFF. The CDR3 nucleotides are TGTGCCAGCTTGGCCCCCTCAGGGGGCGATGAGCAGTTCTTC. This chain uses TRBV2 with TRBJ2-1, with TRBD1 identical over 8 bases. From germline, CDR1 is SNHLY and CDR2 FYNNEI. CDR3 length equals 14 residues. The trim removed 8 bases at V and 8 bases at J, leaving 11 bases unmatched.

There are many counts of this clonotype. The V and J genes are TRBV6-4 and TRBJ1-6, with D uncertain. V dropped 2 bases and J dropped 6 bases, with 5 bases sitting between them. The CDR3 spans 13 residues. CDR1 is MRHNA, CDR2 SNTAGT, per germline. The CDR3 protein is CASSDLRNSPLHF. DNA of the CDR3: TGTGCCAGCAGTGACCTCCGTAATTCACCCCTCCACTTT.

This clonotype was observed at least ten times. Here the CDR3 DNA reads TGCAGCGGACGGTCTAGCGCAGATACGCAGTATTTT. Its protein product is CSGRSSADTQYF. The rearrangement joins TRBV29-1 to TRBJ2-3; D perhaps matches TRBD2 (6 bases). Trimming shortened V by 7 bases and J by 4 bases, and 12 bases separated the two germline ends. The CDR3 totals 12 residues. Germline loops: CDR1 SQVTM, CDR2 ANQGSEA.

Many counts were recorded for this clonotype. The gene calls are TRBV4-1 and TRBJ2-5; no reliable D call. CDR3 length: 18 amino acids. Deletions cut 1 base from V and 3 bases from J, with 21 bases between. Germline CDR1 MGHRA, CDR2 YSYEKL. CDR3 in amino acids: CASSQAIDRARTKETQYF. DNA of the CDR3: TGCGCCAGCAGCCAAGCCATCGATCGGGCTAGGACCAAAGAGACCCAGTACTTC.

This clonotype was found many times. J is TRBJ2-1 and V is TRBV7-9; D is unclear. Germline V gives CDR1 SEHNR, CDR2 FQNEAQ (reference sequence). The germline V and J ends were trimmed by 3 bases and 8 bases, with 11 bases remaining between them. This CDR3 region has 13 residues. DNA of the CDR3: TGTGCCAGCAGCTTGGACGCGGACGATGAGCAGTTCTTC. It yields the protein CASSLDADDEQFF.

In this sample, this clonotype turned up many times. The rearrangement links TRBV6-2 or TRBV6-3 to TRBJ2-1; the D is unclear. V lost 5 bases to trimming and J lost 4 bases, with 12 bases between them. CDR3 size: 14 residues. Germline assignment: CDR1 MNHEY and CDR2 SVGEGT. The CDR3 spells CASSPTKRYNEQFF. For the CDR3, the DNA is TGTGCCAGCAGTCCGACCAAGAGGTACAATGAGCAGTTCTTC.

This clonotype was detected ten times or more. CDR3 region: CASSLKGGFRVNDEQFF. For the CDR3, the DNA is TGTGCCAGCAGCTTAAAGGGAGGCTTTAGGGTAAACGATGAGCAGTTCTTC. This chain connects TRBV13 to TRBJ2-1; D might be TRBD2 (6 bases). V lost 2 bases to trimming and J lost 8 bases, with 22 bases between them. This CDR3 has 17 residues. Germline V lookup: CDR1 PRHDT, CDR2 FYEKMQ (reference sequence).

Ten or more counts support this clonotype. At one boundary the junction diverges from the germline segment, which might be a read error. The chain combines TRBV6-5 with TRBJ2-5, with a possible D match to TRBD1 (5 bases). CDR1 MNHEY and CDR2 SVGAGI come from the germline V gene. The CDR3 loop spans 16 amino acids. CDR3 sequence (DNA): TGTGCCAGCAGATACTACAGGCCACTTGAGTTACAGACCCAGTACTTC. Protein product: CASRYYRPLELQTQYF.

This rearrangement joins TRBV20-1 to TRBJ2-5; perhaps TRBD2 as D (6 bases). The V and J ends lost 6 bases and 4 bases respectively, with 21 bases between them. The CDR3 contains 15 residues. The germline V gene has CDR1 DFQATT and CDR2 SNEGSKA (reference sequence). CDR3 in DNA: TGCAGTGCCAGTCAGACCGGGACTTTCTTAGAGACCCAGTACTTC. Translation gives CSASQTGTFLETQYF.

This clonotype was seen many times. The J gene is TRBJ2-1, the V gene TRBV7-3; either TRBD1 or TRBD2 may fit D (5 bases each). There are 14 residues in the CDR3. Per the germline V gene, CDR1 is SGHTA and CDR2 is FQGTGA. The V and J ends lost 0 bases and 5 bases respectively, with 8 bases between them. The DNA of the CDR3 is TGTGCCAGCAGCTTAACCGGGACCCACAATGAGCAGTTCTTC. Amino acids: CASSLTGTHNEQFF.

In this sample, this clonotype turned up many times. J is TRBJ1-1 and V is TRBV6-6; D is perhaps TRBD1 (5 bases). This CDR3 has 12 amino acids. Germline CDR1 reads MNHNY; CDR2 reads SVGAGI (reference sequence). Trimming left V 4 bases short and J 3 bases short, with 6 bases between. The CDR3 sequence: CASSWGYTEAFF. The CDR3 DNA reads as TGTGCCAGCAGTTGGGGGTACACTGAAGCTTTCTTT.